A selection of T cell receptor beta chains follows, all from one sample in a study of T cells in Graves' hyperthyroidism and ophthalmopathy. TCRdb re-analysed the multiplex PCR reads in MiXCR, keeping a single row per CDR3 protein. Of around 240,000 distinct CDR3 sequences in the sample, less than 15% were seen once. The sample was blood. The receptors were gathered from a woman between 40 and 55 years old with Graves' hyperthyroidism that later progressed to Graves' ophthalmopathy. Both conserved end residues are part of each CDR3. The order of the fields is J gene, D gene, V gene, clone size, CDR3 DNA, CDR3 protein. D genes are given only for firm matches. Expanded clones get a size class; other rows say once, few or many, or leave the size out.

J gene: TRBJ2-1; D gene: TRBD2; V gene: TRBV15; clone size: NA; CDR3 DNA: TGTGCCGCCCGGGGGGAGAGGTGGGGTGAGCGGTTCTTC; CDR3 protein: CAARGERWGERFF
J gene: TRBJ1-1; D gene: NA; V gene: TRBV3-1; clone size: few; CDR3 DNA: TGTGCCAGCAGCCAATCGCACAGCAACACTGAAGCTTTCTTT; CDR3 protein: CASSQSHSNTEAFF
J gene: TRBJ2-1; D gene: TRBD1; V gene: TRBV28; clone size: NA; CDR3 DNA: TGTGCCAGCAGCCCCCCCTTGACAGGGACAGGGGTCGATGAGCAGTTCTTC; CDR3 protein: CASSPPLTGTGVDEQFF
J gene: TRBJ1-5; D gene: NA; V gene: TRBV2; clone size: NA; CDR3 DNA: TGTGCCAGCAGTTTACGGTTTCGGGGGCAGCCCCAGCATTTT; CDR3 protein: CASSLRFRGQPQHF
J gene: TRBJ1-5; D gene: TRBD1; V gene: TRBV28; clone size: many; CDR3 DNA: TGTGCCAGCAGGGCAGGTCAGGGGGGTCAGCCCCAGCATTTT; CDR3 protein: CASRAGQGGQPQHF
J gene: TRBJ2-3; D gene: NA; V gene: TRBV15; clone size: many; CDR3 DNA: TGTGCCACCAGCAGGGACATCACAGATACGCAGTATTTT; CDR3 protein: CATSRDITDTQYF
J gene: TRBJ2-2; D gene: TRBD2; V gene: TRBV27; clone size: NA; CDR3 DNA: TGTGCCAGCACCTTGGGAGGGGCTAGGGGGGAGCTGTTTTTT; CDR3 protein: CASTLGGARGELFF
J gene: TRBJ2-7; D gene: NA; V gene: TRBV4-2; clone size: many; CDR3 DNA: TGTGCCAGCAGCCCAGAGACACGAAGGTACGAGCAGTACTTC; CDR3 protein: CASSPETRRYEQYF
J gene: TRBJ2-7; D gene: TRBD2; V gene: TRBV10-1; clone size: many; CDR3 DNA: TGCGCCAGCAGTGAGTCTGGACTAGCGGGAGGGGTCGACGAGCAGTACTTC; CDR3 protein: CASSESGLAGGVDEQYF
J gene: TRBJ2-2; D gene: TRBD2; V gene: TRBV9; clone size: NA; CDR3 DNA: TGTGCCTGCAGCGCTAGCGGGAGCGCCGGGGAGCTGTTTTTT; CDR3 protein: CACSASGSAGELFF
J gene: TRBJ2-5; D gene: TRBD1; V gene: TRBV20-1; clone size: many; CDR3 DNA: TGCAGTGCTAGAGATCTCTGGGGGACAGGGCCGAGTGAGACCCAGTACTTC; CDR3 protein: CSARDLWGTGPSETQYF
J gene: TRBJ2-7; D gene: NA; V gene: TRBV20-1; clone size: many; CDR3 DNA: TGCAGTGCTAGAGGACCGGGACAAACCTACGAGCAGTACTTC; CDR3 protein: CSARGPGQTYEQYF
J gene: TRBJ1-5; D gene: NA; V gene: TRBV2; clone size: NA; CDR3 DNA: TGTGCCAGCAGAAGGGGGGAGGGCAATCAGCCCCAGCATTTT; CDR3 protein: CASRRGEGNQPQHF
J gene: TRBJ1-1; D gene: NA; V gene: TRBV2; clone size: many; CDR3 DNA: TGTGTCAAGGGACATCTGAACACTGAAGCTTTCTTT; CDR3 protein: CVKGHLNTEAFF
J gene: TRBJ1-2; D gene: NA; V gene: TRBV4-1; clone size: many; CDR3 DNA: TGCGCCAGCAGCCAAGGACAGACTCTTAACTATGGCTACACCTTC; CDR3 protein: CASSQGQTLNYGYTF
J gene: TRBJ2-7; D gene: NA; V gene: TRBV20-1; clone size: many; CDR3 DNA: TGCAGTGCTAGAGAGCACTACGAGCAGTACTTC; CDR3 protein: CSAREHYEQYF
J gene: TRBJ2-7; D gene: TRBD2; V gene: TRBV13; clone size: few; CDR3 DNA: TGTGCCAGCAGCCCCTCCGGGACTAGCGGGAGCCACGAGCAGTACTTC; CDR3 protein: CASSPSGTSGSHEQYF
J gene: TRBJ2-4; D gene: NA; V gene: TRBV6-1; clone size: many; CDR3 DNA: TGTGCCAGCACCGCCGGAACACTGAGGGCCAAAAACATTCAGTACTTC; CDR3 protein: CASTAGTLRAKNIQYF
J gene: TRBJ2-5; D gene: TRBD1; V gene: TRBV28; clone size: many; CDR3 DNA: TGTGCCAGCACCCCGACAGGGCTAGAGACCCAGTACTTC; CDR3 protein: CASTPTGLETQYF
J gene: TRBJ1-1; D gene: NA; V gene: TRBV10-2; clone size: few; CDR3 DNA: TGCGCCAGCAGTGAGAACAGAAACACTGAAGCTTTCTTT; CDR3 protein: CASSENRNTEAFF
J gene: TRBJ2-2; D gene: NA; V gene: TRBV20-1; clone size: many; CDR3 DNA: TGCAGTGCTAAGTATAGCGGTGACACCGGGGAGCTGTTTTTT; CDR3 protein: CSAKYSGDTGELFF
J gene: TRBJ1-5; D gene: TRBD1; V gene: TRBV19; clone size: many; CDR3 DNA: TGTGCCAGTAATGACAGGGGGTATGGTGTGGGCAATCAGCCCCAGCATTTT; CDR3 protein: CASNDRGYGVGNQPQHF
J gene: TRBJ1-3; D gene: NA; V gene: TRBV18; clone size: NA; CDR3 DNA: TGTGCCAGCTCATTTCCGGCCTATTACTCTGGAAACACCATATATTTT; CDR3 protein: CASSFPAYYSGNTIYF
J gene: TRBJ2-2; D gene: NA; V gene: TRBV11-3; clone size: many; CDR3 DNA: TGTGCCAGCAGCTCCCCCCTATCTGGGGAGCTGTTTTTT; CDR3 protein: CASSSPLSGELFF
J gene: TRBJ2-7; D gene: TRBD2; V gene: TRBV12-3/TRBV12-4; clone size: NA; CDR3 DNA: TGTGCCAGCAGTCCTCCTAGGGTTAGCGGGAGGGCCTTCGAGCAGTACTTC; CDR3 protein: CASSPPRVSGRAFEQYF
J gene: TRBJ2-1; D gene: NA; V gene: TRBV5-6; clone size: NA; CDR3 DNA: TGTGCCAGCAGCTTGGCAGTCCATGAGCAGTTCTTC; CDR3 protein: CASSLAVHEQFF
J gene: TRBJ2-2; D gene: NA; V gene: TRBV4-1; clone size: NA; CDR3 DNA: TGCGCCAGCAGCCAACAAGGGACGGTGATGGGCGGGGAGCTGTTTTTT; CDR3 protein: CASSQQGTVMGGELFF
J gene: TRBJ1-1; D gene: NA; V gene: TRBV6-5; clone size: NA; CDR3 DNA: TGTGCCAGCAGTCTCGTCCCATTGACTGAAGCTTTCTTT; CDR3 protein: CASSLVPLTEAFF
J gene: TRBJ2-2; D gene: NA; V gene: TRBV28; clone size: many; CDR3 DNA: TGTGCCAGCAGTTTGAACCGTCGGAACACCGGGGAGCTGTTTTTT; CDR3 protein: CASSLNRRNTGELFF
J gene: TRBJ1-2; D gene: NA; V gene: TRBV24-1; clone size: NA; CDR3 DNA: TGTGCCACCAGGGCATGCTACACCTTC; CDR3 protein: CATRACYTF
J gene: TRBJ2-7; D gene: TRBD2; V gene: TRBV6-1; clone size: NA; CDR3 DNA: TGTGCCAGCAGTCACGCCGGGGGGGGCGACGAGCAGTACTTC; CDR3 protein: CASSHAGGGDEQYF
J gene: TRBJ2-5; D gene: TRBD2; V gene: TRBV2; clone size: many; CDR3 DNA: TGTGCCAGCCACCAAACCCCATGGCTAGCGGTAAAAGAGACCCAGTACTTC; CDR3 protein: CASHQTPWLAVKETQYF
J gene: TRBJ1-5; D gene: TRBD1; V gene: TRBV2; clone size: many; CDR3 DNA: TGTGCCAGCAGCCCGGGACAGGGAGAAAATCAGCCCCAGCATTTT; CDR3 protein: CASSPGQGENQPQHF
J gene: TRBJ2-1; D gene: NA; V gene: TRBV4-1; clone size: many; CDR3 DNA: TGCGCCAGCAGCCAAGGTGGGGGAAGGGGTTTAAGCGGGTTTGGGTTCTCCTACAATGAGCAGTTCTTC; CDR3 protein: CASSQGGGRGLSGFGFSYNEQFF
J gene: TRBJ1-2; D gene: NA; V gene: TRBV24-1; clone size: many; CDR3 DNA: TGTGCCACCAGTGATACGGACGGGGACTCCTATTATGGCTACACCTTC; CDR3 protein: CATSDTDGDSYYGYTF
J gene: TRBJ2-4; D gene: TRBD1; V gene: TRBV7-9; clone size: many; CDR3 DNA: TGTGCCAGCAGCCGACCTGGGACAGAAAACATTCAGTACTTC; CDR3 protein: CASSRPGTENIQYF
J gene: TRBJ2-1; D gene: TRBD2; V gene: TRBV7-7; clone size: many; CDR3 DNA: TGTGCTAGCAGCCGATCTCTAGCGGGAGTCTACAATGAGCAGTTCTTC; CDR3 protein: CASSRSLAGVYNEQFF
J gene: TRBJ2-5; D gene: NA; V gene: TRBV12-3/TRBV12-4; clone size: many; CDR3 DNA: TGTGCCAGCAGTTTGGGAGACATGAAAGAGACCCAGTACTTC; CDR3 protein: CASSLGDMKETQYF
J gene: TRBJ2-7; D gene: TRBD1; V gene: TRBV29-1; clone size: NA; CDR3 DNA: TGCAGCGTAAATGAGGGGGCGGTTTACGAGCAGTACTTC; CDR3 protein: CSVNEGAVYEQYF
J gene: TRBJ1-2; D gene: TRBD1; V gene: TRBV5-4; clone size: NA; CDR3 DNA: TGTGCCAGCAGGTTGAGGGACAGAAAAAAAAAACCCTCACGAGCTAACTATGGCTACACCTTC; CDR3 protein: CASRLRDRKKKPSRANYGYTF
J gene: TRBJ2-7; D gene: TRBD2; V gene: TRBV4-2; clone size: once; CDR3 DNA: TGTGCCAGCAGCCACCTACTAGCGGGACCCACCTACGAGCAGTACTTC; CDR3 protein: CASSHLLAGPTYEQYF
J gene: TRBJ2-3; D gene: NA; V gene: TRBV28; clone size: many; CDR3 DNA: TGTGCCAGCAGTTTACTCCACCAAGCGCAGTATTTT; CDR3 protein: CASSLLHQAQYF
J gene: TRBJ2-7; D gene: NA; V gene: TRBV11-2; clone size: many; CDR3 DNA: TGTGCCAGCAGCTTGGCGGACTACGAGCAGTACTTC; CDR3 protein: CASSLADYEQYF
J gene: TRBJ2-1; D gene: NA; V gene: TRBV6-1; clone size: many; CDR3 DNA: TGTGCCAGCGGCCAGGCTAAGAATGAGCAGTTCTTC; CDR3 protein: CASGQAKNEQFF
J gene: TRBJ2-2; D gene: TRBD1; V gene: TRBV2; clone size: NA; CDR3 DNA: TGTGCCAGCGGGGCGGGACAGGGGGCTGGGGAGCTGTTTTTT; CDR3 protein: CASGAGQGAGELFF
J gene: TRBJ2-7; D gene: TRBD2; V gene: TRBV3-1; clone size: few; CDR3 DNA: TGTGCCAGCAGCCCCTTTAGCGGGAGGATGGATACCTACGAGCAGTACTTC; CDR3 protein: CASSPFSGRMDTYEQYF
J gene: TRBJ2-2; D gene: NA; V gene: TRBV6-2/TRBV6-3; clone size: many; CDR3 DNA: TGTGCCAGCAGTTACGTGGAGAACACCGGGGAGCTGTTTTTT; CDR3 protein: CASSYVENTGELFF
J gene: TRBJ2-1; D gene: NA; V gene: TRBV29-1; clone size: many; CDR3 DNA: TGCAGCGTTGAAAAGTGGGGGGAAGGGGAGCAGTTCTTC; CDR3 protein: CSVEKWGEGEQFF
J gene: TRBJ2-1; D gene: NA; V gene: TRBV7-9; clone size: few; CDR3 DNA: TGTGCCAGCAGCCCAACGGGACCTGCAAAGTTCTTC; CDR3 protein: CASSPTGPAKFF
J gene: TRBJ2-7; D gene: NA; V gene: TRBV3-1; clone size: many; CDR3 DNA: TGTGCCAGCAGCCAAGGCGCCGGAGGCCCAGGCGAGCAGTACTTC; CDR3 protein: CASSQGAGGPGEQYF
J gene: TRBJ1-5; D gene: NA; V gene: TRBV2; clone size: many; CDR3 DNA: TGTGCCAGTCGACGGGGGACGGAGAACAATCAGCCCCAGCATTTT; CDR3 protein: CASRRGTENNQPQHF
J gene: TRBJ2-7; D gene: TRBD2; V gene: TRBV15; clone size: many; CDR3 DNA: TGTGCCACCAGCAGAGCCCCGCGGACTAGCGGGAGCTGGGAGCAGTACTTC; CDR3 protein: CATSRAPRTSGSWEQYF
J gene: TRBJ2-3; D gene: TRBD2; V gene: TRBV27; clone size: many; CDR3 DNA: TGTGCCAGCAGTTTACCTCCAACTAGCGGGAGGATCGGTACGCAGTATTTT; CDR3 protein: CASSLPPTSGRIGTQYF
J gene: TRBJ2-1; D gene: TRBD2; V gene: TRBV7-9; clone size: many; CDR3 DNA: TGTGCCAGCAGCCACGGACTAGCGGTGATCTCCTACAATGAGCAGTTCTTC; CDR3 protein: CASSHGLAVISYNEQFF
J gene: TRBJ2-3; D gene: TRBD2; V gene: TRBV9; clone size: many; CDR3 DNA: TGTGCCAGCAGCGTAGGACTAGCGACAGATACGCAGTATTTT; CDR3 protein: CASSVGLATDTQYF
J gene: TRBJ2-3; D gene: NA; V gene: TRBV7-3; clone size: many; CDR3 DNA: TGTGCCAGCAGCTTAAATTCGGGAACAGTCCGGGATACGCAGTATTTT; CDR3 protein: CASSLNSGTVRDTQYF